The 16 T cell receptor beta chains below all came from one sample that was sequenced in a study of blood T cells in healthy people across ages. A sample-barcoded 5' primer and a J-beta primer mix were used in a second PCR of about 7 to 12 cycles. TCRdb reprocessed the 5' RACE reads via MiXCR and lists one record per CDR3 protein. Of more than 550,000 distinct CDR3 sequences listed, around a fifth are singletons. Material for sequencing was blood. These receptors came from a man aged 70 or older in good health.

V usage is TRBV7-3 and J usage is TRBJ2-1; 9 bases align to TRBD2. Looked up from germline, CDR1 is SGHTA and CDR2 is FQGTGA. After removal of 5 bases from V and 6 bases from J, the junction contained 8 bases not matched to a gene. The CDR3 covers 15 residues. CDR3 DNA sequence: TGTGCCAGCAGCGCCATAGCGGGAGTGGGCAATGAGCAGTTCTTC. Its protein is CASSAIAGVGNEQFF.

This clonotype was observed a handful of times. This chain joins TRBV24-1 and TRBJ2-1; tentative D call: TRBD1 (5 bases). Trimming stripped 0 bases from V and 15 bases from J, with 17 bases between. The germline gives CDR1 KGHDR, CDR2 SFDVKD. The CDR3 consists of 14 residues. The CDR3, as DNA: TGTGCCACCAGTGATTTGGGAGAACAGGATTTCTCGTTCTTC. This encodes CATSDLGEQDFSFF.

The chain recombines TRBV5-1 with TRBJ2-3; D not resolved. Germline values: CDR1 SGHRS, CDR2 YFSETQ. The V end was cut by 1 base, the J end by 0 bases, with 12 bases between. The CDR3 sequence is 16 residues long. The CDR3 coding sequence is TGCGCCAGCAGCTTGTCACCGCGTACTAGCACAGATACGCAGTATTTT. Its protein is CASSLSPRTSTDTQYF. Full variable domain (missing parts from reference TRBV5-1 and TRBJ2-3): KAGVTQTPRYLIKTRGQQVTLSCSPISGHRSVSWYQQTPGQGLQFLFEYFSETQRNKGNFPGRFSGRQFSNSRSEMNVSTLELGDSALYLCASSLSPRTSTDTQYFGPGTRLTVL.

This clonotype was seen ten or more times. The chain recombines TRBV20-1 with TRBJ2-1, with 7 bases matching TRBD2. From germline, CDR1 is DFQATT and CDR2 SNEGSKA (reference sequence). This CDR3 region has 15 residues. Trimming removed 0 bases from V and 4 bases from J; junction bases left unmatched: 6. CDR3 residues: CSARDSASGYNEQFF. CDR3 nucleotides: TGCAGTGCTAGAGATTCGGCTAGCGGATACAATGAGCAGTTCTTC.

There are a few counts of this clonotype. The chain couples TRBV13 to TRBJ1-1; no definite D call. V dropped 3 bases and J dropped 0 bases, with 8 bases sitting between them. The CDR3 covers 14 residues. Germline V gene sequence: CDR1 PRHDT, CDR2 FYEKMQ (reference sequence). CDR3 sequence: CASSFRALNTEAFF. The CDR3 region has the DNA TGTGCCAGCAGCTTCCGGGCCTTGAACACTGAAGCTTTCTTT.

Ten or more counts support this clonotype. The chain combines TRBV14 with TRBJ2-7; D ambiguous. Trimming removed 4 bases from V and 1 base from J, with 11 bases in between. Germline V gene data show CDR1 as SGHDN and CDR2 as FVKESK. This CDR3 has 14 amino acids. The CDR3 DNA sequence: TGTGCCAGCAGCCCCCAGCTAGGGTCCTACGAGCAGTACTTC. Amino acid sequence: CASSPQLGSYEQYF.

This chain joins TRBV12-3 or TRBV12-4 and TRBJ2-7, with no clear D. This CDR3 has 12 amino acids. V lost 3 bases to trimming and J lost 6 bases, with 9 bases between them. The CDR3 nucleotides are TGTGCCAGCAGTTTGGCTGCTTCCGAGCAGTACGTC. Its protein product is CASSLAASEQYV.

V gene TRBV6-1 combines with J gene TRBJ2-5; D remains ambiguous. The CDR3 has 14 amino acids. Deletions cut 2 bases from V and 3 bases from J, with 10 bases between. Per germline, CDR1 MNHNS and CDR2 SASEGT. The CDR3 bases are TGTGCCAGCAGTGAACCAGGAGTCGAAGAGACCCAGTACTTC. This sequence encodes CASSEPGVEETQYF.

This clonotype was found a few times. This chain links TRBV28 with TRBJ2-1; D is perhaps TRBD1 (6 bases). The ends were cut back, 5 bases at V and 4 bases at J, with 9 bases in the middle. Germline V lookup: CDR1 MDHEN, CDR2 SYDVKM. CDR3 length: 13 amino acids. This CDR3 reads CASSRQEYNEQFF. The DNA for the CDR3 is TGTGCCAGCAGTCGACAGGAGTACAATGAGCAGTTCTTC.

The V gene is TRBV9, the J gene TRBJ2-1, with TRBD1 as a possible D gene (6 bases). V lost 0 bases and J lost 0, with 13 bases in between. The germline V gene encodes CDR1 SGDLS and CDR2 YYNGEE. The CDR3 is made up of 17 amino acids. The DNA for the CDR3 is TGTGCCAGCAGCGTAGTGGGGACAAAGAGCTCCTACAATGAGCAGTTCTTC. The encoded protein is CASSVVGTKSSYNEQFF.

This clonotype showed up just a few times. V gene TRBV20-1 combines with J gene TRBJ1-1, with TRBD1 matching over 7 bases. With V trimmed by 6 bases and J by 0 bases, 4 bases remained unmatched. The CDR3 extends over 13 amino acids. CDR1 and CDR2 from the germline V gene are DFQATT and SNEGSKA (reference sequence). The CDR3 spells CSARTGMNTEAFF. The CDR3 coding sequence is TGCAGTGCCAGGACAGGAATGAACACTGAAGCTTTCTTT.

Only a few counts were recorded for this clonotype. This chain uses TRBV29-1 with TRBJ1-6; D is uncertain. The CDR3 is 15 amino acids. Germline values: CDR1 SQVTM, CDR2 ANQGSEA. The V and J ends lost 7 bases and 7 bases respectively, with 20 bases between them. CDR3: CSASYGSGLNSPLHF. In DNA, the CDR3 is TGCAGCGCCTCGTACGGGTCAGGCCTAAATTCACCCCTCCACTTT. Together with reference TRBV29-1 and TRBJ1-6, the CDR3 gives the full variable domain: SAVISQKPSRDICQRGTSLTIQCQVDSQVTMMFWYRQQPGQSLTLIATANQGSEATYESGFVIDKFPISRPNLTFSTLTVSNMSPEDSSIYLCSASYGSGLNSPLHFGNGTRLTVT.

The chain combines TRBV13 with TRBJ1-1, with D hard to call. The CDR3 sequence is 18 residues long. Germline V lookup: CDR1 PRHDT, CDR2 FYEKMQ (reference sequence). Deletions cut 1 base from V and 1 base from J, with 19 bases between. The CDR3 DNA is TGTGCCAGCAGCTTAGCCGGCTCCTACAGCGCGGGGAACACTGAAGCTTTCTTT. Protein product: CASSLAGSYSAGNTEAFF.

This clonotype was seen just once. The chain carries TRBV20-1 and TRBJ2-7; D remains unclear. The germline V and J ends were trimmed by 0 bases and 0 bases, with 9 bases remaining between them. The length of the CDR3 is 14 residues. CDR1 is DFQATT and CDR2 is SNEGSKA in the germline V gene (reference sequence). This CDR3 is CSARDNRASYEQYF. The CDR3 region has the DNA TGCAGTGCTAGAGATAACCGGGCCTCCTACGAGCAGTACTTC.

This clonotype appeared a few times. The rearrangement links TRBV6-6 to TRBJ2-1; maybe TRBD1 (5 bases). The V end lost 0 bases, the J end lost 5 bases, and 8 bases lay between the germline ends. CDR1 MNHNY and CDR2 SVGAGI come from the germline V gene (reference sequence). There are 14 residues in the CDR3. The CDR3: CASSYSQADNEQFF. CDR3 DNA: TGTGCCAGCAGTTACTCACAGGCTGACAATGAGCAGTTCTTC.

This clonotype occurred a few times. The chain has TRBV4-3 and TRBJ1-4; D is undetermined. The CDR3 is 14 amino acids. Trimming shortened V by 0 bases and J by 3 bases, and 5 bases separated the two germline ends. The V gene's germline CDR1 is LGHNA and CDR2 YSLEER. The CDR3 DNA is TGCGCCAGCAGCCAAGATGCCCCTAATGAAAAACTGTTTTTT. Its protein product is CASSQDAPNEKLFF.